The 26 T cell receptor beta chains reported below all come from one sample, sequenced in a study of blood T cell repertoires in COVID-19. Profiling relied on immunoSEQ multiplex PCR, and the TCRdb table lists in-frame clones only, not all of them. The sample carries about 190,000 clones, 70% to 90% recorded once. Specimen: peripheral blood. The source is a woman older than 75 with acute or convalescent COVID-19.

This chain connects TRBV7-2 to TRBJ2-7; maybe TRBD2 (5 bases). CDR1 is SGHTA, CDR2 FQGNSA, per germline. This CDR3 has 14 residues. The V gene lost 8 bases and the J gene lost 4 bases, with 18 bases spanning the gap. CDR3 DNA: TGTGCCAGCGGAACCTGGACTCTCACATACGAGCAGTACTTC. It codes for CASGTWTLTYEQYF.

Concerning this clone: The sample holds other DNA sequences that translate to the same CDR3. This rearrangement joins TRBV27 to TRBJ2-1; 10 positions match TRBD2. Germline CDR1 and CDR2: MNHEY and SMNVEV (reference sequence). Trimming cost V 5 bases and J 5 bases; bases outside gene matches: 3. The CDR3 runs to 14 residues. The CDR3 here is CASSRLAGNNEQFF. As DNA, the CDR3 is TGTGCCAGCAGTAGACTAGCGGGCAACAATGAGCAGTTCTTC.

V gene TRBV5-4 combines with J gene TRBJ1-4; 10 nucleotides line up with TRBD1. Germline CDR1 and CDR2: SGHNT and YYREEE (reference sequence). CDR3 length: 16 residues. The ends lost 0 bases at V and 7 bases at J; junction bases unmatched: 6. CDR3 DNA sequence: TGTGCCAGCAGCTTGGCCGGGACAGGGGTTGGTGAAAAACTGTTTTTT. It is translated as CASSLAGTGVGEKLFF.

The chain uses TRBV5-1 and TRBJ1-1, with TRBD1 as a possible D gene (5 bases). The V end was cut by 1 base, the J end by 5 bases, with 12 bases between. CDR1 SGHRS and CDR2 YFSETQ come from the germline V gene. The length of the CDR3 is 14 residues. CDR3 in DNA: TGCGCCAGCAGCTTGACTTTGGGGGGAACTGAAGCTTTCTTT. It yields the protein CASSLTLGGTEAFF.

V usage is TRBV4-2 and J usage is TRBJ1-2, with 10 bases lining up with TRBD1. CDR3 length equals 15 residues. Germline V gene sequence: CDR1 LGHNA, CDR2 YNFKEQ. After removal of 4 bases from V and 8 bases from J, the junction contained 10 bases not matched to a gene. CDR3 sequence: CASSPDRGLVGGYTF. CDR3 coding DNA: TGTGCCAGCAGCCCCGACAGGGGGCTTGTTGGCGGCTACACCTTC.

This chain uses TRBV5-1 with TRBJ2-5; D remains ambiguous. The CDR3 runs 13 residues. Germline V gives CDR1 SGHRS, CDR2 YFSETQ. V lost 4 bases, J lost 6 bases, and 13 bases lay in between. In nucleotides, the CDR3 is TGCGCCAGCAGCCCCGCGGTGGTCCAGACCCAGTACTTC. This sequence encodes CASSPAVVQTQYF. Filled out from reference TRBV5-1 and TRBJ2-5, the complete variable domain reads KAGVTQTPRYLIKTRGQQVTLSCSPISGHRSVSWYQQTPGQGLQFLFEYFSETQRNKGNFPGRFSGRQFSNSRSEMNVSTLELGDSALYLCASSPAVVQTQYFGPGTRLLVL.

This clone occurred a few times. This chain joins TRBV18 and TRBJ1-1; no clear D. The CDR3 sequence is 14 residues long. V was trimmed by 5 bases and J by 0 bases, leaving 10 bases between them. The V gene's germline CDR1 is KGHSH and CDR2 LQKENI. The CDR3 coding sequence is TGTGCCAGCTCAGGGGTCGGGGTGAACACTGAAGCTTTCTTT. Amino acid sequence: CASSGVGVNTEAFF.

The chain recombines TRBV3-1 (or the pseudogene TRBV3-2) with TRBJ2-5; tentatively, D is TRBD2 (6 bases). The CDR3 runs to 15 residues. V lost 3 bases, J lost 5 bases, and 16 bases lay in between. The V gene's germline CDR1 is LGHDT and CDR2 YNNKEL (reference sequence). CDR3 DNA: TGTGCCAGCAGCCAGCGGGACCTCAAAAGCGAGACCCAGTACTTC. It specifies CASSQRDLKSETQYF.

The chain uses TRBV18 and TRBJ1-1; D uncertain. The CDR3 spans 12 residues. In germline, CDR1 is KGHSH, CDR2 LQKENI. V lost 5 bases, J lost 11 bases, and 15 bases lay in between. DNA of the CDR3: TGTGCCAGCTCAGCAACAGTATTTGATGCTTTCTTT. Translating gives CASSATVFDAFF. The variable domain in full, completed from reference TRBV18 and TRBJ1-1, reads NAGVMQNPRHLVRRRGQEARLRCSPMKGHSHVYWYRQLPEEGLKFMVYLQKENIIDESGMPKERFSAEFPKEGPSILRIQQVVRGDSAAYFCASSATVFDAFFGQGTRLTVV.

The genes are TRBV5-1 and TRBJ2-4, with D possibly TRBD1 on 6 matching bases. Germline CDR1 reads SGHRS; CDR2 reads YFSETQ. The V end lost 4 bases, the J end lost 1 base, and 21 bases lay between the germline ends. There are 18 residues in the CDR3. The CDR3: CASSPGQNEVWAKNIQYF. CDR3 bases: TGCGCCAGCAGCCCCGGACAGAATGAGGTATGGGCCAAAAACATTCAGTACTTC. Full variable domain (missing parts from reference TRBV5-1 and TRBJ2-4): KAGVTQTPRYLIKTRGQQVTLSCSPISGHRSVSWYQQTPGQGLQFLFEYFSETQRNKGNFPGRFSGRQFSNSRSEMNVSTLELGDSALYLCASSPGQNEVWAKNIQYFGAGTRLSVL.

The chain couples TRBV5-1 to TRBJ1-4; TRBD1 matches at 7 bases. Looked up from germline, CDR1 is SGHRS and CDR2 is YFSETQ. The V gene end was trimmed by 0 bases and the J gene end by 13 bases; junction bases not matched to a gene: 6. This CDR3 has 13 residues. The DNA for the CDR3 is TGCGCCAGCAGCTTGGGCGGGACAGAGGGACTGTTTTTT. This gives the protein CASSLGGTEGLFF.

The CDR3 DNA sequence: TGCGCCAGCAGCCAAAATCCGGTGGTAGCGGGCAATGAGCAGTTCTTC. It codes for CASSQNPVVAGNEQFF. The gene calls are TRBV4-3 and TRBJ2-1; 7 bases map to TRBD2. The germline CDR1 and CDR2 sequences are LGHNA and YSLEER. The CDR3 covers 16 residues. With V trimmed by 2 bases and J by 6 bases, 10 bases remained unmatched.

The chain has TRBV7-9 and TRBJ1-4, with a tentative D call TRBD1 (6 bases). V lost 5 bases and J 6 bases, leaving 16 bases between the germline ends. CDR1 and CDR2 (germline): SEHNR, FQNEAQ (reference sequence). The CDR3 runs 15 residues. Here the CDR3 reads CASSQTDRIYEKLFF. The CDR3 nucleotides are TGTGCCAGCAGCCAAACGGACAGAATATATGAAAAACTGTTTTTT. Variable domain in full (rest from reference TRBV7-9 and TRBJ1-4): DTGVSQNPRHKITKRGQNVTFRCDPISEHNRLYWYRQTLGQGPEFLTYFQNEAQLEKSRLLSDRFSAERPKGSFSTLEIQRTEQGDSAMYLCASSQTDRIYEKLFFGSGTQLSVL.

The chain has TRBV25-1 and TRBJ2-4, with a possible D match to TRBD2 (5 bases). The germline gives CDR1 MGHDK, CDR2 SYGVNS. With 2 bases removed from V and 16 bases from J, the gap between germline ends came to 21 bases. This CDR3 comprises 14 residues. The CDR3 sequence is CASSEPPRRFGIYF. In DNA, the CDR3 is TGTGCCAGCAGTGAACCTCCGAGGAGGTTCGGAATTTACTTC.

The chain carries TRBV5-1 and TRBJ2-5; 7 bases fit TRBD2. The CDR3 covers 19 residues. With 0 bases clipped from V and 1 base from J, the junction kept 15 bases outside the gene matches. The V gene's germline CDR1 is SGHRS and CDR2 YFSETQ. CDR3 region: CASSLAGGRGRPSQETQYF. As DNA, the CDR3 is TGCGCCAGCAGCTTGGCGGGGGGTCGAGGGCGGCCCAGCCAAGAGACCCAGTACTTC.

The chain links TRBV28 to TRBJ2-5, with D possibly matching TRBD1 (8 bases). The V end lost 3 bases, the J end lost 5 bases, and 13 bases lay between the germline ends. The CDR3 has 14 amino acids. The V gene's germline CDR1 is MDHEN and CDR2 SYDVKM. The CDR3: CASSFTQGGETQYF. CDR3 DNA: TGTGCCAGCAGTTTTACACAGGGGGGGGAGACCCAGTACTTC.

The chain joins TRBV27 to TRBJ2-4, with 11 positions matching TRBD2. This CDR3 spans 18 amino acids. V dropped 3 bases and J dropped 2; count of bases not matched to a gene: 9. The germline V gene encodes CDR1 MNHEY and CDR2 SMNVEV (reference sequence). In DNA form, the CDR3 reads TGTGCCAGCAGTTTTAGCGGGGGGGGGTCCCTCTCCAAAAACATTCAGTACTTC. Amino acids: CASSFSGGGSLSKNIQYF.

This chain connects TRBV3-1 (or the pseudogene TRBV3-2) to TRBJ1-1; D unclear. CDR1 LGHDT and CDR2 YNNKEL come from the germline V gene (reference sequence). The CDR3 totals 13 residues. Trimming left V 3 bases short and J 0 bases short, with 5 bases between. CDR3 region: CASSQYMNTEAFF. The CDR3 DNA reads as TGTGCCAGCAGCCAGTACATGAACACTGAAGCTTTCTTT.

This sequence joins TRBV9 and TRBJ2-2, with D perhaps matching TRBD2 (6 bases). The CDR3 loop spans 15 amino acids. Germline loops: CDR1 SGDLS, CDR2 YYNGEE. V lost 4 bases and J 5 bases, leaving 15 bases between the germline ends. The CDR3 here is CASSFGGAITGELFF. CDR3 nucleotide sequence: TGTGCCAGCAGCTTCGGAGGGGCGATTACCGGGGAGCTGTTTTTT.

The CDR3 sequence is CSVESRTDYGYTF. The CDR3 DNA follows: TGCAGCGTTGAATCCCGTACAGACTATGGCTACACCTTC. The rearrangement links TRBV29-1 to TRBJ1-2; D gene uncertain. Germline V gene data show CDR1 as SQVTM and CDR2 as ANQGSEA. With 2 bases removed from V and 3 bases from J, the gap between germline ends came to 10 bases. The CDR3 length is 13 residues.

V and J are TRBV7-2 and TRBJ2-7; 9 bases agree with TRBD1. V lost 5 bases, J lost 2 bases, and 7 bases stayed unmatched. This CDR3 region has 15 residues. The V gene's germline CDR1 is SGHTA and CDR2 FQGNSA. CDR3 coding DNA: TGTGCCAGCAGCCGGGGGACAGGGTCCCCCTACGAGCAGTACTTC. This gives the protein CASSRGTGSPYEQYF.

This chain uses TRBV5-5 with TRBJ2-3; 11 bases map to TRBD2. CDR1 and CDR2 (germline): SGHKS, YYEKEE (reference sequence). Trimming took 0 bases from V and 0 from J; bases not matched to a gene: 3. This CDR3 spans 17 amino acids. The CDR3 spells CASSLVTSGGSTDTQYF. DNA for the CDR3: TGTGCCAGCAGCTTGGTCACTAGCGGGGGTAGCACAGATACGCAGTATTTT.

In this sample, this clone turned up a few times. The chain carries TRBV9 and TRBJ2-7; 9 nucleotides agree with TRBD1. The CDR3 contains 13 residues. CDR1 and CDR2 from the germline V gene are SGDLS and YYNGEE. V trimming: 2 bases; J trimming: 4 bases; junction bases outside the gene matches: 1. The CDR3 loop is CASSVDRGYEQYF. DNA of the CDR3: TGTGCCAGCAGCGTGGACAGGGGTTACGAGCAGTACTTC.

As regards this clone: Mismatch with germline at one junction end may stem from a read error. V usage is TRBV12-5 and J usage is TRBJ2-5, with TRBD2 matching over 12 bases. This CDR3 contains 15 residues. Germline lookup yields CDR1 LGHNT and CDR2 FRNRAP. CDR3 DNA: TGTGCTAGTGGACGGACTAGCGGGGACCAAGAGGCCCAGTACTTC. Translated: CASGRTSGDQEAQYF.

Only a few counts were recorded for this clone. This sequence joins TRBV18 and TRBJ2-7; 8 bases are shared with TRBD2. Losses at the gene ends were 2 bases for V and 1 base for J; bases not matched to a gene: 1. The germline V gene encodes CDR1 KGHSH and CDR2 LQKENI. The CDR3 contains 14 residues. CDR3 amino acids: CASSPSSGSYEQYF. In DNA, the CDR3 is TGTGCCAGCTCACCATCTAGCGGGTCCTACGAGCAGTACTTC.

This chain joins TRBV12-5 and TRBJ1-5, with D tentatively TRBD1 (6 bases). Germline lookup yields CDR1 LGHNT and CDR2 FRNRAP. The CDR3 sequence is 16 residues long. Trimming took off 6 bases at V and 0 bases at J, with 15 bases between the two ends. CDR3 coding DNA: TGTGCTAGTGGCCCAACAGGGAGCTATAGCAATCAGCCCCAGCATTTT. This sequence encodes CASGPTGSYSNQPQHF.